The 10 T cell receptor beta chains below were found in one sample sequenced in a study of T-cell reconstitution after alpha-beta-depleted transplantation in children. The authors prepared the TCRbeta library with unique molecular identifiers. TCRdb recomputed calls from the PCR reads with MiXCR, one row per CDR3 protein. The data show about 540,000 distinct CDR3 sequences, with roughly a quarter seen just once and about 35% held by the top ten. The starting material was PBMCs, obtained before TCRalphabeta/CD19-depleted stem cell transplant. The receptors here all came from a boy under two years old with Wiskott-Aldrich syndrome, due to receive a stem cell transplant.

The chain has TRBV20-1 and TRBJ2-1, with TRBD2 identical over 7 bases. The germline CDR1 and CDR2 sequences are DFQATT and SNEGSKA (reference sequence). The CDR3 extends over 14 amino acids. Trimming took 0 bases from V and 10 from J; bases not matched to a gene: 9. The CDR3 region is CSARDRRLAGEQFF. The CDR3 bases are TGCAGTGCTAGAGATAGGAGACTAGCAGGGGAGCAGTTCTTC.

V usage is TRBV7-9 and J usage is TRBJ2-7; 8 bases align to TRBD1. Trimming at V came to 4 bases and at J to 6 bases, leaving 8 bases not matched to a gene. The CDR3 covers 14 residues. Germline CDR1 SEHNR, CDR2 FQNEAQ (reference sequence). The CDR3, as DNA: TGTGCCAGCAGCTCCGGGACAGGTACCTTCGAGCAGTACTTC. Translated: CASSSGTGTFEQYF.

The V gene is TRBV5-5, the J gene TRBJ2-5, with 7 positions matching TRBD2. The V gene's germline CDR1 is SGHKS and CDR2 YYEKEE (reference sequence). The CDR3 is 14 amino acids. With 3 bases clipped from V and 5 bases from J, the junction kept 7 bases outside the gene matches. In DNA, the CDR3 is TGTGCCAGCAGCTCACGACTAGCATGGGAGACCCAGTACTTC. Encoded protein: CASSSRLAWETQYF.

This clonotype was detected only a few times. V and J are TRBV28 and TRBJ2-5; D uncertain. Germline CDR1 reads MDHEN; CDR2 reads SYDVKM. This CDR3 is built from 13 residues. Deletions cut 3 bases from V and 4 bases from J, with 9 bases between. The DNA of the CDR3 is TGTGCCAGCAGTTTTGTCAGCCCAGAGACCCAGTACTTC. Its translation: CASSFVSPETQYF.

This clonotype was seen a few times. The CDR3 sequence: CSARLVQASNGYTF. DNA for the CDR3: TGCAGTGCTAGACTGGTACAGGCCTCCAATGGCTACACCTTC. The V call is TRBV20-1, the J call TRBJ1-2, with D possibly matching TRBD1 (5 bases). The CDR3 loop spans 14 amino acids. From germline, CDR1 is DFQATT and CDR2 SNEGSKA (reference sequence). The germline V and J ends were trimmed by 2 bases and 6 bases, with 16 bases remaining between them.

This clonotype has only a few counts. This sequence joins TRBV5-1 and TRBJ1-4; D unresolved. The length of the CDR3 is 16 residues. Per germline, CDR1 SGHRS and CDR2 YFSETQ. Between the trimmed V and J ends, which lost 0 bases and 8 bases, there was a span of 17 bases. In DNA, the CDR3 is TGCGCCAGCAGCTTGGGACCTCAGGCCCCGAGGGAAAAACTGTTTTTT. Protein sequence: CASSLGPQAPREKLFF. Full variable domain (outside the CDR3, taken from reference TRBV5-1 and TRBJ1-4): KAGVTQTPRYLIKTRGQQVTLSCSPISGHRSVSWYQQTPGQGLQFLFEYFSETQRNKGNFPGRFSGRQFSNSRSEMNVSTLELGDSALYLCASSLGPQAPREKLFFGSGTQLSVL.

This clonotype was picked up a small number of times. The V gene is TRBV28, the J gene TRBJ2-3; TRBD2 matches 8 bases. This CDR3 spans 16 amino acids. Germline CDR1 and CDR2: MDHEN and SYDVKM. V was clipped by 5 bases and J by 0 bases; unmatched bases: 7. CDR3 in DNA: TGTGCCAGCAGTCCCCGGGAGGGATCTAGCACAGATACGCAGTATTTT. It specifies CASSPREGSSTDTQYF.

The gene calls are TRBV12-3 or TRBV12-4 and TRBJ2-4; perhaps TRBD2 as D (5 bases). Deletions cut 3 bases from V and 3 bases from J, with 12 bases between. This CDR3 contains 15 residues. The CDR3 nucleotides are TGTGCCAGCAGTTTCGGGGAGTTGGTCAAAAACATTCAGTACTTC. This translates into CASSFGELVKNIQYF.

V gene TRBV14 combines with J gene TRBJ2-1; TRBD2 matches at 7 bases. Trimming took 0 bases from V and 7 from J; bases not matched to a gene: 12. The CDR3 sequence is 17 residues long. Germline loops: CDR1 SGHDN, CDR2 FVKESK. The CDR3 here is CASSQDLIPGAGNEQFF. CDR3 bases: TGTGCCAGCAGCCAAGATCTTATTCCGGGAGCGGGGAATGAGCAGTTCTTC.

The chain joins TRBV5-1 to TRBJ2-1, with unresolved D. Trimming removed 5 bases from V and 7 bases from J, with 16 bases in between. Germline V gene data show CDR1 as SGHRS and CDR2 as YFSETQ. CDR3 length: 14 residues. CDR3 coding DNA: TGCGCCAGCAGTCAAAGCTCCGTTAGGAATGAGCAGTTCTTC. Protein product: CASSQSSVRNEQFF.